This T cell receptor beta chain was recorded in a study of T cell responses to AZD1222 COVID-19 vaccine. Second-dose groups at about 4 or about 12 weeks were pooled. Broader study findings: Regions left unmutated in variants are reportedly the target of nearly half of spike-specific TCRs. Donors skewed white British and female; clonal diversity was possibly underestimated.

This clone was seen only a few times. Antigen: not known. The length of the CDR3 is 16 residues. Trimming cost V 3 bases and J 0 bases; bases outside gene matches: 8. CDR1 ENHRY and CDR2 SYGVKD come from the germline V gene. Some clones are missing from TCRdb's copy, which holds only in-frame ones; the method was immunoSEQ multiplex PCR. The sample lists 150,000 to 200,000 clones, 80% to 95% seen once, with approximately 6.3% in the top ten. J is TRBJ2-7 and V is TRBV10-3; 7 positions match TRBD1. The specimen was peripheral blood, collected 28 days after the second AZD1222 dose. This clonotype was sampled from an adult who received the AZD1222 COVID-19 vaccine. The CDR3 bases are TGTGCCATCAGTGATAACCGGGACAGCAGCTCCTACGAGCAGTACTTC. This codes for CAISDNRDSSSYEQYF.